A single T cell receptor beta chain is shown here with its context. Its antigen is not identified. These data are taken from a study of shared clonotypes between healthy human individuals. General observations from the study: Larger richness was generally estimated for naive than memory subsets.

The sorted-subset replicate PCRs were given around 0.2 ug DNA, which is about 30,000 T cell genomes. TCRdb's copy holds only in-frame clones and misses some; the assay was immunoSEQ multiplex PCR. The sample yields hundreds of thousands of clones, around 95% seen once. Naive-designated CD8 cells lacked CD45RO, were positively enriched for CCR7, and omitted terminally differentiated effector memory CD45RA+ cells. The sequence was collected from a woman in her 30s in good health. Sequenced input: naive CD8+ T cells sorted from blood.

CDR3 DNA: TGTGCCAGCAGCTTGTGGCGGGAGGGCGACGAGCAGTACTTC. As protein: CASSLWREGDEQYF. The genes are TRBV5-4 and TRBJ2-7; 9 bases fit TRBD2. This CDR3 has 14 amino acids. After removal of 1 base from V and 5 bases from J, the junction contained 4 bases not matched to a gene. Germline V gene sequence: CDR1 SGHNT, CDR2 YYREEE (reference sequence).